Included here is one TCR beta chain sequence, with context. The data stem from a study of blood T cell repertoires in COVID-19. Overall study: Samples came from the United States, Italy and Spain, spanning acute and convalescent COVID-19.

The CDR3 is made up of 14 amino acids. V was pared by 5 bases and J by 1 base, with 3 bases of the junction left unmatched. CDR1 is SGHNT and CDR2 is YENEEA in the germline V gene. In the original analysis: Researchers report that nucleated cell counts were estimated from reference gene primer amplification. TCRdb keeps only in-frame clones here, not all; method: immunoSEQ multiplex PCR. The V and J calls and the clone size are those of that table, but D and trimming were determined from the DNA. The table includes 150,000 to 200,000 clones, roughly 87% detected once. The chain uses TRBV11-3 and TRBJ2-3, with TRBD1 identical over 7 bases. The sequencing input was peripheral blood. The TCR was taken from a woman between 45 and 65 years old with acute or convalescent COVID-19. The CDR3, as DNA: TGTGCCAGCAGCATAGGGGGCGGCACAGATACGCAGTATTTT. Its protein product is CASSIGGGTDTQYF.